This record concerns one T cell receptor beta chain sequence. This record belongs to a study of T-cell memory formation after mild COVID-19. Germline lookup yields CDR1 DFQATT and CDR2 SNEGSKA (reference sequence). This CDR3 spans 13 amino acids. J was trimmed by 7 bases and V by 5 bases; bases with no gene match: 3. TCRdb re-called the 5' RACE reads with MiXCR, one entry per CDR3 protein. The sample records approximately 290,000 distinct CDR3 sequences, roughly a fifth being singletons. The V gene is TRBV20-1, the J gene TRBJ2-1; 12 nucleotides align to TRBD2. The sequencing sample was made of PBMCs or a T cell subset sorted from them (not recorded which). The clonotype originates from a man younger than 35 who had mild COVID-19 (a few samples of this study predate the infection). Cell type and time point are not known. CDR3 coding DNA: TGCAGTGCTCGGACTAGCGGGGATAATGAGCAGTTCTTC. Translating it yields CSARTSGDNEQFF.